This TCR beta chain originates from a study of cytomegalovirus exposure and HLA in healthy donors. Overall study findings and caveats: By HLA locus, TCR association rates varied in a later analysis, with DRB1 showing the most and HLA-C the fewest. In a later analysis, most CMV-associated TCR beta chains appeared HLA-restricted. The presence/absence work took it that sequencing depth was about the same across donors.

As regards this clone: Antigen unknown.

Amplification used 60 Vbeta primers and 13 Jbeta primers. Data came from immunoSEQ multiplex PCR; TCRdb stores just in-frame clones and leaves some out. The data show tens of thousands of clones, about 90% seen once. The V and J ends lost 5 bases and 8 bases, in that order; junction bases with no gene match: 5. Germline V gives CDR1 LNHDA, CDR2 SQIVND (reference sequence). This CDR3 contains 13 residues. The sequenced sample was PBMCs. The rearrangement joins TRBV19 to TRBJ2-1; the match to TRBD2 covers 8 bases. This TCR derives from a man between 18 and 35 years old in good health and CMV-seronegative. The CDR3 spells CASSVLAAYEQFF. As DNA, the CDR3 is TGTGCCAGTAGTGTACTAGCGGCCTATGAGCAGTTCTTC.